Listed below are T cell receptor beta chains from one sample, sequenced in a study of shared T cell receptors in the human thymus. Some clones are missing from TCRdb's copy, which holds only in-frame ones; the method was immunoSEQ multiplex PCR. In the table there are 550,000 to 800,000 clones, over 75% of which are singletons. These data also formed part of another study, on human thymus T cells.

The specimen sequenced was thymocytes. Receptor source: a girl in the first two years of life with a congenital heart defect. Both conserved end residues are part of each CDR3. D genes are given only for firm matches. A clone size is listed for some rows: how often the clone was seen (once, few, many), or a class if it is expanded.

J gene: TRBJ1-6; D gene: TRBD1; V gene: TRBV7-8; clone size: .; CDR3 DNA: TGTGCCAGCAGCTTAGACTACAGGGGGGCTAATTCACCCCTCCACTTT; CDR3 protein: CASSLDYRGANSPLHF
J gene: TRBJ1-6; D gene: TRBD1; V gene: TRBV5-1; clone size: .; CDR3 DNA: TGCGCCAGCAGCTTGGCCGGGACAGGGAAATCCCCCCTCCACTTT; CDR3 protein: CASSLAGTGKSPLHF
J gene: TRBJ2-1; D gene: .; V gene: TRBV7-2; clone size: .; CDR3 DNA: TGTGCCAGCAGGTACAGGGTGCATTTGAATGAGCAGTTCTTC; CDR3 protein: CASRYRVHLNEQFF
J gene: TRBJ1-6; D gene: .; V gene: TRBV5-1; clone size: .; CDR3 DNA: TGCGCCAGCAGCGTCACAGGAATTGGCTTGCGAGAATTTTCACCCCTCCACTTT; CDR3 protein: CASSVTGIGLREFSPLHF
J gene: TRBJ1-6; D gene: .; V gene: TRBV7-2; clone size: few; CDR3 DNA: TGTGCCAGCAGCTTGAGCCCGCCCTCACCCCTCCACTTT; CDR3 protein: CASSLSPPSPLHF
J gene: TRBJ1-1; D gene: .; V gene: TRBV6-6; clone size: .; CDR3 DNA: TGTGCCAGCGTTATCGATTTCGGACTGCCCATTGAAGCTTTCTTT; CDR3 protein: CASVIDFGLPIEAFF
J gene: TRBJ2-1; D gene: TRBD1; V gene: TRBV29-1; clone size: .; CDR3 DNA: TGCAGCGGGGGACAGGGGACCCGCTCCTACAATGAGCAGTTCTTC; CDR3 protein: CSGGQGTRSYNEQFF
J gene: TRBJ1-1; D gene: .; V gene: TRBV6-1; clone size: .; CDR3 DNA: TGTGCCAGCAGTGAATGGAGCGGTCACTTCGAAGCTTTCTTT; CDR3 protein: CASSEWSGHFEAFF
J gene: TRBJ2-5; D gene: .; V gene: TRBV7-8; clone size: .; CDR3 DNA: TGTGCCAGCAGCCCAGGAATGACAGTTTTGGAGACCCAGTACTTC; CDR3 protein: CASSPGMTVLETQYF
J gene: TRBJ2-1; D gene: TRBD1; V gene: TRBV11-2; clone size: .; CDR3 DNA: TGTGCCAGCAGCTCGACTTACCGGGACAGCAACTACAATGAGCAGTTCTTC; CDR3 protein: CASSSTYRDSNYNEQFF
J gene: TRBJ1-6; D gene: TRBD1; V gene: TRBV7-8; clone size: .; CDR3 DNA: TGTGCCAGCAGCTCGGACAGGGGGAATTCCCCCCTCCACTTT; CDR3 protein: CASSSDRGNSPLHF
J gene: TRBJ1-1; D gene: .; V gene: TRBV14; clone size: .; CDR3 DNA: TGTGCCAGCAGCCAAACTATGAACACTGAAGCTTTCTTT; CDR3 protein: CASSQTMNTEAFF
J gene: TRBJ1-5; D gene: .; V gene: TRBV19; clone size: once; CDR3 DNA: TGTGCCAGTAGTATAGGGACAGCCGGACTTGATCAGCCCCAGCATTTT; CDR3 protein: CASSIGTAGLDQPQHF
J gene: TRBJ1-5; D gene: TRBD1; V gene: TRBV7-8; clone size: .; CDR3 DNA: TGTGCCAGCAGCTTATCCGGAACAGGGGTAAATCAGCCCCAGCATTTT; CDR3 protein: CASSLSGTGVNQPQHF
J gene: TRBJ2-6; D gene: TRBD1; V gene: TRBV13; clone size: .; CDR3 DNA: TGTGCCAGCAGCCCCGACAGGGTGAATAACTCTGGGGCCAACGTCCTGACTTTC; CDR3 protein: CASSPDRVNNSGANVLTF
J gene: TRBJ1-4; D gene: TRBD1; V gene: TRBV13; clone size: once; CDR3 DNA: TGTGCCAGCAGCACCCGGACAGGGAAGAATGAAAAACTGTTTTTT; CDR3 protein: CASSTRTGKNEKLFF
J gene: TRBJ1-2; D gene: TRBD1; V gene: TRBV4-1; clone size: .; CDR3 DNA: TGCGCCAGCAGCCAAGAAGGAGGGGGCGGTTTAATTGGCTACACCTTC; CDR3 protein: CASSQEGGGGLIGYTF
J gene: TRBJ1-6; D gene: TRBD1; V gene: TRBV4-1; clone size: .; CDR3 DNA: TGCGCCAGCAGCCAAAACCCCCTTGACAGGGGAACCCCGAGCTCCTATAATTCACCCCTCCACTTT; CDR3 protein: CASSQNPLDRGTPSSYNSPLHF
J gene: TRBJ2-5; D gene: TRBD2; V gene: TRBV6-6; clone size: .; CDR3 DNA: TGTGCCAGCAGCCCCAGAGGACTAGCCCCTGGAGAGACCCAGTACTTC; CDR3 protein: CASSPRGLAPGETQYF
J gene: TRBJ1-1; D gene: TRBD1; V gene: TRBV10-3; clone size: .; CDR3 DNA: TGTGCCATCAGTGAGTATGGACAGGGGGGATTTGGTGAAGCTTTCTTT; CDR3 protein: CAISEYGQGGFGEAFF
J gene: TRBJ1-2; D gene: .; V gene: TRBV13; clone size: .; CDR3 DNA: TGTGCCAGCAGCTCCCACCCTCGGGGGGGGGCGCAGCGGGATGGCTACACCTTC; CDR3 protein: CASSSHPRGGAQRDGYTF
J gene: TRBJ2-1; D gene: TRBD2; V gene: TRBV28; clone size: .; CDR3 DNA: TGTGCCAGCAGCCCTAGCGGGGGGGTAAATGAGCAGTTCTTC; CDR3 protein: CASSPSGGVNEQFF